One sample yielded the 15 T cell receptor beta chains listed below, sequenced in a study of shared clonotypes between healthy human individuals. Profiling relied on immunoSEQ multiplex PCR, and the TCRdb table lists in-frame clones only, not all of them. The data contain millions of clones, approximately 94% of them singletons. Naivety among CD8 cells was defined by CD45RO negativity and positive CCR7 selection, thereby excluding terminally differentiated effector memory CD45RA+ cells. Sequences were obtained from naive CD8+ T cells from PBMCs. These receptors all stem from a man between 18 and 29 years old in good health. Some clones in this sample may be carry-over from other donors' samples.

The rearrangement uses TRBV5-1 and TRBJ2-7, with TRBD1 identical over 7 bases. This CDR3 is built from 15 residues. Germline V gives CDR1 SGHRS, CDR2 YFSETQ. V shed 4 bases and J 3 bases; nucleotides not matched to a gene: 10. The CDR3 reads CASSPTGAVDYEQYF. For the CDR3, the DNA is TGCGCCAGCAGCCCCACAGGGGCCGTGGACTACGAGCAGTACTTC.

The chain joins TRBV28 to TRBJ2-1; maybe TRBD2 (6 bases). V was trimmed by 3 bases and J by 6 bases, leaving 12 bases between them. The CDR3 is 14 amino acids. Germline V lookup: CDR1 MDHEN, CDR2 SYDVKM. The CDR3 sequence: CASSLGGPTNEQFF. Here the CDR3 DNA reads TGTGCCAGCAGTTTGGGGGGACCGACCAATGAGCAGTTCTTC.

The rearrangement uses TRBV2 and TRBJ2-1; possible D gene TRBD1, 5 bases. V was cut by 4 bases and J by 5 bases, with 15 bases left in between. The CDR3 is 15 residues long. Germline CDR1 is SNHLY and CDR2 is FYNNEI. CDR3 residues: CASSGSRTPDNEQFF. The CDR3 DNA reads TGTGCCAGCAGTGGTTCGAGGACACCAGACAATGAGCAGTTCTTC.

This chain joins TRBV6-1 and TRBJ1-3; 7 positions agree with TRBD1. Trimming at V came to 3 bases and at J to 5 bases, leaving 7 bases not matched to a gene. CDR1 is MNHNS and CDR2 is SASEGT in the germline V gene. The CDR3 length is 15 residues. The CDR3 is CASSDGKGARNTIYF. DNA of the CDR3: TGTGCCAGCAGTGACGGAAAGGGGGCCAGAAACACCATATATTTT.

The chain employs TRBV4-1 and TRBJ1-1; the match to TRBD1 covers 8 bases. Germline V gene sequence: CDR1 MGHRA, CDR2 YSYEKL. CDR3 size: 15 residues. With 3 bases clipped from V and 1 base from J, the junction kept 4 bases outside the gene matches. CDR3 loop: CASSHRTGKNTEAFF. In DNA, the CDR3 is TGCGCCAGCAGCCATCGGACAGGGAAGAACACTGAAGCTTTCTTT.

The gene calls are TRBV28 and TRBJ2-7; 10 bases line up with TRBD2. CDR3 length: 16 amino acids. Trimming took 4 bases from V and 2 from J; bases not matched to a gene: 8. Germline assignment: CDR1 MDHEN and CDR2 SYDVKM. The chain's CDR3 is CASSYLAGERPYEQYF. The CDR3 bases are TGTGCCAGCAGTTATCTAGCGGGAGAGCGTCCCTACGAGCAGTACTTC.

V is TRBV6-1 and J is TRBJ2-7; D might be TRBD2 (5 bases). Germline CDR1 MNHNS, CDR2 SASEGT. V lost 6 bases to trimming and J lost 0 bases, with 15 bases between them. The CDR3 totals 15 residues. CDR3 in amino acids: CASRVASPPSYEQYF. In nucleotides, the CDR3 is TGTGCCAGCAGAGTAGCGAGTCCGCCCTCCTACGAGCAGTACTTC.

This clone has a single count. The CDR3 DNA reads as TGTGCCAGCAGTTTACGCATTCCGAGCTCCTACAATGAGCAGTTCTTC. It codes for CASSLRIPSSYNEQFF. The chain is built from TRBV27 and TRBJ2-1; D gene unclear. The CDR3 is made up of 16 amino acids. Germline assignment: CDR1 MNHEY and CDR2 SMNVEV (reference sequence). The V and J ends lost 2 bases and 0 bases respectively, with 11 bases between them.

This chain links TRBV18 with TRBJ1-1; the D is unclear. The V end was cut by 6 bases, the J end by 3 bases, with 11 bases between. The CDR3 length is 13 residues. Per the germline V gene, CDR1 is KGHSH and CDR2 is LQKENI. CDR3 sequence: CASSERVYTEAFF. As DNA, the CDR3 is TGTGCCAGCTCCGAAAGGGTGTACACTGAAGCTTTCTTT.

J is TRBJ2-3 and V is TRBV13; weak D call: TRBD1 (6 bases). The V gene's germline CDR1 is PRHDT and CDR2 FYEKMQ (reference sequence). Trimming removed 5 bases from V and 3 bases from J, with 18 bases in between. This CDR3 comprises 16 residues. The chain's CDR3 is CASSPRGLLSTDTQYF. The CDR3 bases are TGTGCCAGCAGCCCCAGGGGTCTTCTTAGTACAGATACGCAGTATTTT.

In regard to this clone: The same CDR3 also results from other DNA sequences found in this sample. The chain combines TRBV9 with TRBJ2-7; D is possibly TRBD2 (6 bases). This CDR3 comprises 14 residues. Trimming took 5 bases from V and 0 from J, leaving 12 bases between them. The V gene's germline CDR1 is SGDLS and CDR2 YYNGEE. The DNA of the CDR3 is TGTGCCAGCAGTCTCGCGGGGTCCTCCTACGAGCAGTACTTC. Translation: CASSLAGSSYEQYF.

This rearrangement joins TRBV10-3 to TRBJ2-1, with 10 bases that match TRBD1. Germline trimming cut 8 bases from V and 6 bases from J; bases unmatched to any gene: 1. The CDR3 spans 12 residues. Per the germline V gene, CDR1 is ENHRY and CDR2 is SYGVKD. The CDR3 bases are TGTGCCATCTGGACAGGGGGCAATGAGCAGTTCTTC. The encoded protein is CAIWTGGNEQFF.

Concerning this clone: Other DNA sequences from this sample encode an identical CDR3 as well. The J gene is TRBJ1-1, the V gene TRBV4-2; D remains ambiguous. The CDR3 runs 13 residues. Per germline, CDR1 LGHNA and CDR2 YNFKEQ. Trimming cost V 0 bases and J 1 base, with 3 bases left between them. In nucleotides, the CDR3 is TGTGCCAGCAGCCAAGAGTCGAACACTGAAGCTTTCTTT. It is translated as CASSQESNTEAFF.

Details on this clone: At one end, the junction sequence differs from germline, possibly due to a read error. This chain joins TRBV2 and TRBJ2-7; 8 bases are shared with TRBD1. The CDR3 is made up of 15 amino acids. CDR1 and CDR2 (germline): SNHLY, FYNNEI. CDR3 in amino acids: CASREDRGQTYEQYF. CDR3 DNA: TGTGCCAGCAGGGAAGACAGGGGACAGACCTACGAGCAGTACTTC.

The CDR3 DNA sequence: TGTGCCAGCAGATTCCAGGGCTCTGGGGCCAACGTCCTGACTTTC. Amino acids: CASRFQGSGANVLTF. The V call is TRBV6-5, the J call TRBJ2-6, with D maybe TRBD1 (5 bases). The CDR3 has 15 residues. Germline V CDR1 and CDR2: MNHEY, SVGAGI. V shed 6 bases and J shed 0 bases, with 9 bases lying between them.